The T cell receptor beta chain described here comes from a study of blood T cell repertoires in COVID-19. Study as a whole: COVID-19 samples, acute and convalescent, were from the United States, Italy and Spain.

As handled by the study authors: Amplifying reference gene primers gave estimates of nucleated cell counts. Sequencing used immunoSEQ multiplex PCR; TCRdb keeps in-frame clones, though not all of them. V and J calls and clone size are given by that table; D and trimming were obtained from the DNA. Here the sample spans fewer than 200,000 clones, approximately 95% being singletons. This clone was found once. The CDR3 sequence is 12 residues long. Germline V lookup: CDR1 SQVTM, CDR2 ANQGSEA. With 0 bases removed from V and 7 bases from J, the gap between germline ends came to 7 bases. Sequencing used peripheral blood. This rearrangement joins TRBV29-1 to TRBJ1-3, with D possibly TRBD1 on 5 matching bases. This TCR came from a woman aged 45-65 years with acute or convalescent COVID-19. This chain's CDR3 is CSVEDGGNTIYF. As DNA, the CDR3 is TGCAGCGTTGAAGATGGGGGGAACACCATATATTTT.